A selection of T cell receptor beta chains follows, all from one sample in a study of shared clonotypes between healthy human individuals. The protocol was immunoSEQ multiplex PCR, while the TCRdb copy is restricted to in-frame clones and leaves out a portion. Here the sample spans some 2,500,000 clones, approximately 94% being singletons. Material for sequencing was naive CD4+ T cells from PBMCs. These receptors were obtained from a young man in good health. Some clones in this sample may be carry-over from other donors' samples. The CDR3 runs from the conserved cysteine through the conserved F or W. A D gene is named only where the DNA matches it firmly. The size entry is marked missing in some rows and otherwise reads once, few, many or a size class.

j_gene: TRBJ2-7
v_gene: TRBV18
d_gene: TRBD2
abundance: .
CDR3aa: CASSPPELAGITYEQYF
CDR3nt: TGTGCCAGCTCACCACCCGAACTAGCGGGGATTACCTACGAGCAGTACTTC

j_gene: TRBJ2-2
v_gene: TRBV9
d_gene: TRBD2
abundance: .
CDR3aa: CASSATSGRATGELFF
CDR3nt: TGTGCCAGCAGCGCCACTAGCGGGAGGGCAACCGGGGAGCTGTTTTTT

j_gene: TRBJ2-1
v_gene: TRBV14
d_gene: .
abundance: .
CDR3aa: CASSQDSGRPYNEQFF
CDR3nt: TGTGCCAGCAGCCAAGATAGCGGCCGTCCCTACAATGAGCAGTTCTTC

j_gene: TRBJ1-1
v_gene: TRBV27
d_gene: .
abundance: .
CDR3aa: CASGSAQVMNTEAFF
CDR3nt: TGTGCCAGCGGATCAGCCCAGGTCATGAACACTGAAGCTTTCTTT

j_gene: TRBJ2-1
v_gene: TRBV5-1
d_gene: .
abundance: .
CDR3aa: CASSLGSSSYNEQFF
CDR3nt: TGCGCCAGCAGCTTGGGCTCCAGCTCCTACAATGAGCAGTTCTTC

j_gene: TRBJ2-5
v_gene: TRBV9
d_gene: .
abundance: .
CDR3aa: CASSVDGGFQETQYF
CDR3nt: TGTGCCAGCAGCGTAGATGGTGGGTTTCAGGAGACCCAGTACTTC

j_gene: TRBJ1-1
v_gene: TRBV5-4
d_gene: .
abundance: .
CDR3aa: CASSLAGTGRAFF
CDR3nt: TGTGCCAGCAGCTTAGCGGGAACAGGCCGAGCTTTCTTT

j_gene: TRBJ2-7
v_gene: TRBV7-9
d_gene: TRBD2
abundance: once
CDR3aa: CASSSTSGTSYEQYF
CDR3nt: TGTGCCAGCAGCTCGACTAGCGGGACCTCCTACGAGCAGTACTTC

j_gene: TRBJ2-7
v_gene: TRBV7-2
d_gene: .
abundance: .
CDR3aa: CASSSRGGRGEQYF
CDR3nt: TGTGCCAGCAGCTCCAGGGGGGGGAGAGGAGAGCAGTACTTC

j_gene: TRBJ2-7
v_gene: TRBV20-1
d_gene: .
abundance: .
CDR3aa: CSAARGYEQYF
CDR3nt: TGCAGTGCGGCCAGGGGCTACGAGCAGTACTTC

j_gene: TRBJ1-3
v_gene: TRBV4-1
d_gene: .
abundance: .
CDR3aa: CASSPLGTLNTIYF
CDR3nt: TGCGCCAGCAGCCCCCTCGGGACATTAAACACCATATATTTT

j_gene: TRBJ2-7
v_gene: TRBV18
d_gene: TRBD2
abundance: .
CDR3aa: CASSPEPPSGTSSYEQYF
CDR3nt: TGTGCCAGCTCACCAGAGCCTCCTAGCGGAACCAGCTCCTACGAGCAGTACTTC

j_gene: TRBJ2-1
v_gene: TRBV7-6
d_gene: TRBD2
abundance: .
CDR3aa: CASSDPGGEQFF
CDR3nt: TGTGCCAGCAGCGATCCCGGGGGGGAGCAGTTCTTC

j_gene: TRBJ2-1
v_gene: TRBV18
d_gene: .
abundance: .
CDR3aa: CASSPLAVSSYNEQFF
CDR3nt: TGTGCCAGCTCACCCTTAGCGGTGAGCTCCTACAATGAGCAGTTCTTC

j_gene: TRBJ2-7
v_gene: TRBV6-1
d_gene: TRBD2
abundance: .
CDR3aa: CASTTSGSYEQYF
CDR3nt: TGTGCCAGCACGACTAGCGGAAGTTACGAGCAGTACTTC

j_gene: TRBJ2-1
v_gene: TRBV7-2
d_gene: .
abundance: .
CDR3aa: CASSPRRQNEQFF
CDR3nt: TGTGCCAGCAGCCCCCGGCGGCAGAATGAGCAGTTCTTC

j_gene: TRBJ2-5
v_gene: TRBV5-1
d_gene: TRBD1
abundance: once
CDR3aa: CASQTTGTGEETQYF
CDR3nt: TGCGCCAGCCAAACGACCGGGACAGGGGAAGAGACCCAGTACTTC

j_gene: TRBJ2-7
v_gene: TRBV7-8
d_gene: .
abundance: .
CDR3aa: CASSLVFLASSYEQYF
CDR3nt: TGTGCCAGCAGCTTAGTTTTCCTAGCTTCGTCCTACGAGCAGTACTTC

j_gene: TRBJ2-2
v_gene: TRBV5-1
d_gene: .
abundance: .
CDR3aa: CASSLEVANTGELFF
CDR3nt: TGCGCCAGCAGCTTGGAAGTTGCCAACACCGGGGAGCTGTTTTTT

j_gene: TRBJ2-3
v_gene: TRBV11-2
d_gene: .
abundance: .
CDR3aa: CASSLGSGEGTSTDTQYF
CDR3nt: TGTGCCAGCAGCTTGGGTAGCGGAGAGGGTACTAGCACAGATACGCAGTATTTT

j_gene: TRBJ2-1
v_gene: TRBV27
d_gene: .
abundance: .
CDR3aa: CASRPREDGAYNEQFF
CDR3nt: TGTGCCAGCAGACCAAGGGAAGACGGTGCCTACAATGAGCAGTTCTTC

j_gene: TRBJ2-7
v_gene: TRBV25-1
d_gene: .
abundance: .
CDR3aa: CASSPKLGLASYEQYF
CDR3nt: TGTGCCAGCAGCCCGAAATTAGGGTTGGCATCCTACGAGCAGTACTTC

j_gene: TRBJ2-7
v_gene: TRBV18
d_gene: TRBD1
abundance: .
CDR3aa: CASSPQGQGISEQYF
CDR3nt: TGTGCCAGCTCACCACAGGGACAGGGTATCTCCGAGCAGTACTTC

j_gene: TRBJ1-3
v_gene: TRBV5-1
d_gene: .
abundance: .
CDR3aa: CASSLQGSGNTIYF
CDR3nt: TGCGCCAGCAGCCTCCAGGGCTCTGGAAACACCATATATTTT

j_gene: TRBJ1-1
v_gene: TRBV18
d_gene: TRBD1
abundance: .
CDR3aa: CASSPDRQGNTEAFF
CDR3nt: TGTGCCAGCTCACCCGACCGACAGGGAAACACTGAAGCTTTCTTT

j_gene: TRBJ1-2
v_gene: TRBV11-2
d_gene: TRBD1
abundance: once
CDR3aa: CASSLTGGNYGYTF
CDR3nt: TGTGCCAGCAGCTTAACAGGGGGCAACTATGGCTACACCTTC

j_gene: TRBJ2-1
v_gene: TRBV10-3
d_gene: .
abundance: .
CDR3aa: CAISELRGHKNEQFF
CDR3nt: TGTGCCATCAGTGAGTTGCGGGGGCACAAGAATGAGCAGTTCTTC

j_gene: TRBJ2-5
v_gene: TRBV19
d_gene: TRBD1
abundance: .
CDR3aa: CASRRTGETQYF
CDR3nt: TGTGCCAGTAGGAGGACAGGGGAGACCCAGTACTTC

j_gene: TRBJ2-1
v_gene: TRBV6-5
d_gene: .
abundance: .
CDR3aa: CASRAGHSRNNEQFF
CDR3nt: TGTGCCAGCAGGGCAGGCCATTCGAGAAACAATGAGCAGTTCTTC

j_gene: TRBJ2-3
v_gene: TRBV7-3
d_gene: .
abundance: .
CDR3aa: CASSPRQPGNTDTQYF
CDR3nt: TGTGCCAGCAGCCCCAGACAGCCTGGGAATACAGATACGCAGTATTTT

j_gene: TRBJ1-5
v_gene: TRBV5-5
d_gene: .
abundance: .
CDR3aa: CASSLRQGTGQPQHF
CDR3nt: TGTGCCAGCAGCTTGAGGCAGGGGACTGGTCAGCCCCAGCATTTT

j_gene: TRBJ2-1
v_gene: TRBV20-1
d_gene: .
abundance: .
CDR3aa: CSASRRDEQFF
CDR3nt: TGCAGTGCTAGCCGTCGGGATGAGCAGTTCTTC

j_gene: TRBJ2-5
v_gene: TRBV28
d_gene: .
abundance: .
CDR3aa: CASRPLGLETQYF
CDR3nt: TGTGCCAGCAGACCCTTGGGGCTGGAGACCCAGTACTTC

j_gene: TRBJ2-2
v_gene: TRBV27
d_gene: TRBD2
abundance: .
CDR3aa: CASSFLAGGVGELFF
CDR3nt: TGTGCCAGCAGTTTCCTAGCGGGTGGGGTCGGGGAGCTGTTTTTT

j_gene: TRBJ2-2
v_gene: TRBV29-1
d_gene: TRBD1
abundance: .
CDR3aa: CSVVGTGEMTGELFF
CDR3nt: TGCAGCGTTGTAGGGACAGGGGAAATGACCGGGGAGCTGTTTTTT

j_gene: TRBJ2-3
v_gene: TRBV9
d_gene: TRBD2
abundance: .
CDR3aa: CASSGTSGKGTDTQYF
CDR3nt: TGTGCCAGCAGCGGGACTAGCGGGAAGGGCACAGATACGCAGTATTTT

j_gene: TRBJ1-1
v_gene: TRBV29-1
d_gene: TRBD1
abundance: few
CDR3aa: CSVDVGQGTEAFF
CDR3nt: TGCAGCGTCGATGTGGGACAGGGTACTGAAGCTTTCTTT

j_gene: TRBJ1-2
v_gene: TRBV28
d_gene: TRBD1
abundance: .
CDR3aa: CASSFSGGGLGYTF
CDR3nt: TGTGCCAGCAGTTTTAGTGGAGGGGGCTTAGGCTACACCTTC

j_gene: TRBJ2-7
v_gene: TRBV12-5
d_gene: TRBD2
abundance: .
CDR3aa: CASGPGLAGIYEQYF
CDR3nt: TGTGCTAGTGGCCCGGGACTAGCGGGAATCTACGAGCAGTACTTC

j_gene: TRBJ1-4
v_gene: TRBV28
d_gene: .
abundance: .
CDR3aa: CASTTGGSNEKLFF
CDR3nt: TGTGCCAGCACAACAGGAGGATCTAATGAAAAACTGTTTTTT

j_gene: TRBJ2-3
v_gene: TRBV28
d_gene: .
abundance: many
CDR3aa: CASIRGLETDTQYF
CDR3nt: TGTGCCAGCATTAGGGGACTCGAGACAGATACGCAGTATTTT

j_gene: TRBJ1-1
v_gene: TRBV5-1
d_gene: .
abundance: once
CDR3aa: CASSLAPPGSEAFF
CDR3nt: TGCGCCAGCAGCTTGGCCCCCCCCGGCAGCGAAGCTTTCTTT

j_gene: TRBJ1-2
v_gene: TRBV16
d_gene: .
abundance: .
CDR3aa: CASSQSRYGYTF
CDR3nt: TGTGCCAGCAGCCAATCTAGGTATGGCTACACCTTC

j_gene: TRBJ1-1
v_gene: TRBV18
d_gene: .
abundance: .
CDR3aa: CASSPTGSRGTEAFF
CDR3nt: TGTGCCAGCTCACCAACGGGCTCCCGGGGCACTGAAGCTTTCTTT

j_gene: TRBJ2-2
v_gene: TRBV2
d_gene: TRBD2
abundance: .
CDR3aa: CASSILAGVGTGELFF
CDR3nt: TGTGCCAGCAGTATACTAGCGGGAGTAGGGACCGGGGAGCTGTTTTTT

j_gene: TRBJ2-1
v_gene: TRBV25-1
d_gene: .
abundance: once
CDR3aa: CASSGFPTINEQFF
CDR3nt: TGTGCCAGCAGTGGCTTCCCGACGATCAATGAGCAGTTCTTC